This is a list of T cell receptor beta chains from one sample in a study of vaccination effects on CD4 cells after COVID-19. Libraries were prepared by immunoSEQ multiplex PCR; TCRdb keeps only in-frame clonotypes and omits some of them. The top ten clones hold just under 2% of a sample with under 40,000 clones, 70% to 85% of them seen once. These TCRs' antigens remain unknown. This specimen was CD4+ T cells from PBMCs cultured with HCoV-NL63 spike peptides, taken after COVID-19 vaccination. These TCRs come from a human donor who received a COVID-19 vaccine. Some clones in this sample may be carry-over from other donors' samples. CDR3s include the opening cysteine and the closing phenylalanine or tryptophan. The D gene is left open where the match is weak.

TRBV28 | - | CASSFTLRGRALHF
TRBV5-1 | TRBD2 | CASRESGGATETQYF
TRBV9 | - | CASSVGGLPYNEQFF
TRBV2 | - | CASRLAGELFF
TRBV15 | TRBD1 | CATSREDRVVEKLFF
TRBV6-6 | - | CASRSGGGYTF
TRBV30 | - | CAWSVSFGTGINYGYTF
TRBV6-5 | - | CASSLTGNTEAFF
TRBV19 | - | CASSIVRSSGNTIYF
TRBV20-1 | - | CSASKFGTQYF
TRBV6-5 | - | CASIRVGGTGELFF
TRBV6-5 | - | CASSYTAAAPDTQYF
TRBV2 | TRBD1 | CASRRDRGGNQPQHF
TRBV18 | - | CASSPSGANVLTF
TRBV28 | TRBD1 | CASSFPGGTGPGRYGYTF
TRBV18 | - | CASSPSGGIYGYTF
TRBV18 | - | CASSPGLTNTEAFF
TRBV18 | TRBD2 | CASSPGLARNTGELFF
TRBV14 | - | CASSRIGLNTGELFF
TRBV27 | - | CASRQAGGNIQYF
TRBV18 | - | CASSPRVNEKLFF
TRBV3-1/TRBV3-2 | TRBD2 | CASSGEAGEDEQYF
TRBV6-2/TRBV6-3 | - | CASSYGDIGNQPQHF
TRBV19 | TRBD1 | CASQTGTGNTIYF
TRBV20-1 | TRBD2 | CSASPSGGTDTQYF
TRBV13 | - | CASSRQYYGYTF
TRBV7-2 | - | CASSLVRVGETQYF
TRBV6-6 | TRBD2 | CASSYGPSGGANTQYF
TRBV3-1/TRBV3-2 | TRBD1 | CASSPIKGQGPGANVLTF
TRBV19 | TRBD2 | CASRSGSGGTQYF
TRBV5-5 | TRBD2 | CASSTFSGGDTQYF
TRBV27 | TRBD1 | CASSPTGQEETQYF
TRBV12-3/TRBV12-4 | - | CASSPTVGYGYTF
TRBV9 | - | CASSVGRGVPNTEAFF
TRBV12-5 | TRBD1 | CASGLGQGFSPLHF
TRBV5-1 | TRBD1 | CASSLWVGTGGGDTQYF
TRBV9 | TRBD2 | CASSRGEGPHMYF
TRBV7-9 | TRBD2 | CASSLVGSWSGGAVDTQYF
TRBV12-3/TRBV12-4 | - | CASSLGGGGYTF
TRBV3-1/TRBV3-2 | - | CASSLPPGQGKGYTF
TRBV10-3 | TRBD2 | CAISESAGLAGGRGADTQYF
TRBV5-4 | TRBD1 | CASSSRQGEDTQYF
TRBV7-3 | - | CASSFYTGEQFF
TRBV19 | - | CASSISAGSETQYF
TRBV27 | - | CASSLIGRGNSPLHF
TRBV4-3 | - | CASSQELRGIQGTQYF
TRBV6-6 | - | CASTYRSRGPSSYNSPLHF
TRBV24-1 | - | CATSDHIQGAAETQYF
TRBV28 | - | CASSLLQVSGNTIYF
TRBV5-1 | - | CASRDPRHANTGELFF
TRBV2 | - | CASSVEGGQETQYF